Presented here are 22 T cell receptor beta chains from one specimen sequenced in a study of blood T cell repertoires in COVID-19. Assay: immunoSEQ multiplex PCR; the TCRdb copy retains only in-frame clones and omits some. This table has approximately 130,000 clones, about 83% appearing once. Input material: peripheral blood. The receptors shown here come from a human donor in a cohort sampled during active COVID-19.

This chain uses TRBV5-5 with TRBJ1-1; D is possibly TRBD1 (5 bases). Germline V gene sequence: CDR1 SGHKS, CDR2 YYEKEE (reference sequence). The CDR3 length is 15 residues. Trimming removed 1 base at V and 5 bases at J, with 15 bases between. The CDR3, as DNA: TGTGCCAGCAGCTTGAGATCAGGGAACCCTACTGAAGCTTTCTTT. Its protein product is CASSLRSGNPTEAFF.

This CDR3 is CASSPTSGIMDTQYF. The CDR3 nucleotides are TGTGCCAGCAGTCCGACTAGCGGGATCATGGATACGCAGTATTTT. J is TRBJ2-3 and V is TRBV27; TRBD2 aligns across 11 bases. J gave up 6 bases and V 5 bases, and 7 bases lay outside the gene matches. Germline CDR1 reads MNHEY; CDR2 reads SMNVEV (reference sequence). The CDR3 covers 15 residues.

The chain employs TRBV5-8 and TRBJ2-7; D ambiguous. Trimming removed 0 bases at V and 4 bases at J, with 11 bases between. The germline gives CDR1 SGHTS, CDR2 YDEGEE. This CDR3 has 14 amino acids. The CDR3: CASSLGASRYEQYF. DNA for the CDR3: TGTGCCAGCAGCTTGGGGGCCTCTCGGTACGAGCAGTACTTC. The full variable domain, completed using reference TRBV5-8 and TRBJ2-7, is EAGVTQSPTHLIKTRGQQATLRCSPISGHTSVYWYQQALGLGLQFLLWYDEGEERNRGNFPPRFSGRQFPNYSSELNVNALELEDSALYLCASSLGASRYEQYFGPGTRLTVT.

V gene TRBV5-1 combines with J gene TRBJ2-4; TRBD1 matches at 7 bases. From germline, CDR1 is SGHRS and CDR2 YFSETQ. The CDR3 covers 18 residues. The junction had 19 bases not matched to a gene; V was cut back by 4 bases and J by 6 bases. CDR3 loop: CASSNQPRDSALGNIQYF. Written as DNA, the CDR3 is TGCGCCAGCAGCAATCAACCCCGGGACAGCGCCCTCGGAAACATTCAGTACTTC.

The V call is TRBV4-1, the J call TRBJ2-5; D is possibly TRBD2 (5 bases). Germline V lookup: CDR1 MGHRA, CDR2 YSYEKL. This CDR3 has 14 amino acids. Trimming took 3 bases from V and 7 from J, leaving 15 bases between them. The CDR3 DNA reads as TGCGCCAGCAGCCATGGGCTCGAGGGAGCGACCCAGTACTTC. The encoded protein is CASSHGLEGATQYF.

V usage is TRBV2 and J usage is TRBJ2-7; 9 bases map to TRBD2. The V and J ends lost 4 bases and 10 bases, in that order; junction bases with no gene match: 5. CDR1 and CDR2 (germline): SNHLY, FYNNEI. The CDR3 is 12 amino acids. CDR3 sequence: CASSGVAGVQYF. CDR3 nucleotides: TGTGCCAGCAGTGGTGTAGCGGGGGTTCAGTACTTC. Using reference TRBV2 and TRBJ2-7 for the parts outside the CDR3, the full variable domain is EPEVTQTPSHQVTQMGQEVILRCVPISNHLYFYWYRQILGQKVEFLVSFYNNEISEKSEIFDDQFSVERPDGSNFTLKIRSTKLEDSAMYFCASSGVAGVQYFGPGTRLTVT.

The genes are TRBV5-1 and TRBJ2-1, with D possibly matching TRBD1 (5 bases). The ends were cut back, 0 bases at V and 0 bases at J, with 10 bases in the middle. Germline assignment: CDR1 SGHRS and CDR2 YFSETQ. The CDR3 is 16 residues long. This CDR3 is CASSLGATASYNEQFF. DNA of the CDR3: TGCGCCAGCAGCTTGGGGGCGACAGCCTCCTACAATGAGCAGTTCTTC.

The chain joins TRBV11-2 to TRBJ1-1; 7 bases match TRBD1. This CDR3 spans 11 amino acids. The V gene's germline CDR1 is SGHAT and CDR2 FQNNGV. After removal of 6 bases from V and 7 bases from J, the junction contained 2 bases not matched to a gene. CDR3 loop: CASRQGVEAFF. As DNA, the CDR3 is TGTGCCAGCAGGCAGGGGGTTGAAGCTTTCTTT.

The chain joins TRBV10-1 to TRBJ2-7; 9 bases are a match to TRBD2. Looked up from germline, CDR1 is WNHNN and CDR2 is SYGVQD (reference sequence). The CDR3 loop spans 15 amino acids. The ends lost 8 bases at V and 6 bases at J; junction bases unmatched: 14. The CDR3 loop reads CASSGRGAGGVEQYF. The CDR3 coding sequence is TGCGCCAGCTCTGGGAGAGGAGCGGGGGGAGTCGAGCAGTACTTC.

This chain connects TRBV3-1 (or the pseudogene TRBV3-2) to TRBJ2-1; 12 nucleotides agree with TRBD2. The V gene end was trimmed by 4 bases and the J gene end by 12 bases; junction bases not matched to a gene: 7. The CDR3 is made up of 14 amino acids. Germline assignment: CDR1 LGHDT and CDR2 YNNKEL (reference sequence). DNA for the CDR3: TGTGCCAGCAGCCGGACTAGCGGGGACTGGGGGCAGTTCTTC. Translating it yields CASSRTSGDWGQFF.

The V call is TRBV3-1 (or the pseudogene TRBV3-2), the J call TRBJ2-5, with D possibly being TRBD2 (5 bases). From germline, CDR1 is LGHDT and CDR2 YNNKEL (reference sequence). This CDR3 region has 14 residues. V was trimmed by 3 bases and J by 1 base, leaving 9 bases between them. CDR3 sequence: CASSHRAAQETQYF. The CDR3 region has the DNA TGTGCCAGCAGCCACCGAGCGGCCCAAGAGACCCAGTACTTC.

J is TRBJ1-2 and V is TRBV10-3; TRBD1 matches 10 bases. The length of the CDR3 is 15 residues. Losses at the gene ends were 8 bases for V and 6 bases for J; bases not matched to a gene: 12. Germline loops: CDR1 ENHRY, CDR2 SYGVKD. The CDR3 bases are TGTGCCATCTCTGGGGACAGGGGAATTAAGAATGGCTACACCTTC. Amino acids: CAISGDRGIKNGYTF.

This clone occurred once. The chain joins TRBV27 to TRBJ2-3, with a tentative D call TRBD1 (5 bases). CDR3 length equals 19 residues. The germline gives CDR1 MNHEY, CDR2 SMNVEV (reference sequence). Trimming removed 0 bases at V and 0 bases at J, with 19 bases between. The CDR3 region has the DNA TGTGCCAGCAGTTTATCCATTTCCCGAAGGGGAACAAGCACAGATACGCAGTATTTT. This sequence encodes CASSLSISRRGTSTDTQYF.

The V and J genes are TRBV28 and TRBJ2-5; perhaps TRBD2 as D (6 bases). Trimming shortened V by 5 bases and J by 2 bases, and 21 bases separated the two germline ends. This CDR3 region has 17 residues. CDR1 MDHEN and CDR2 SYDVKM come from the germline V gene. In nucleotides, the CDR3 is TGTGCCAGCAGTCCCAACCAGGGTCGGGGAGGACAAGAGACCCAGTACTTC. Residues: CASSPNQGRGGQETQYF. The complete variable domain, with remaining parts taken from reference TRBV28 and TRBJ2-5, reads DVKVTQSSRYLVKRTGEKVFLECVQDMDHENMFWYRQDPGLGLRLIYFSYDVKMKEKGDIPEGYSVSREKKERFSLILESASTNQTSMYLCASSPNQGRGGQETQYFGPGTRLLVL.

The CDR3 DNA reads as TGTGCCTATCCTGCCGGGCAGGGAGGATCCTCCTACGAGCAGTACTTC. Encoded protein: CAYPAGQGGSSYEQYF. This sequence joins TRBV27 and TRBJ2-7; a possible D gene is TRBD2 (6 bases). The CDR3 loop spans 16 amino acids. V was shortened by 11 bases and J by 0 bases, with 23 bases between the two germline ends. Looked up from germline, CDR1 is MNHEY and CDR2 is SMNVEV (reference sequence).

The rearrangement joins TRBV6-1 to TRBJ1-5; D may be TRBD1 (5 bases). With 2 bases removed from V and 1 base from J, the gap between germline ends came to 9 bases. The CDR3 length is 15 residues. Germline V gene lookup returns CDR1 MNHNS and CDR2 SASEGT. The CDR3 loop is CASSEMGGSNQPQHF. In nucleotides, the CDR3 is TGTGCCAGCAGTGAAATGGGGGGAAGCAATCAGCCCCAGCATTTT.

V and J are TRBV4-1 and TRBJ2-5; possibly TRBD2 for D (6 bases). Germline CDR1 is MGHRA and CDR2 is YSYEKL. The CDR3 totals 13 residues. V lost 0 bases, J lost 8 bases, and 10 bases lay in between. The CDR3 here is CASSQDPGSTQYF. The CDR3 bases are TGCGCCAGCAGCCAAGATCCCGGGAGCACCCAGTACTTC.

The rearrangement uses TRBV7-2 and TRBJ1-2; 12 bases map to TRBD1. Unmatched junction bases numbered 10, after V lost 1 base and J lost 1 base. CDR3 length: 19 amino acids. Germline CDR1 SGHTA, CDR2 FQGNSA. This CDR3 is CASSLVAGTGGGGNYGYTF. CDR3 in DNA: TGTGCCAGCAGCTTAGTAGCCGGGACAGGGGGCGGAGGTAACTATGGCTACACCTTC.

The chain combines TRBV4-1 with TRBJ1-6, with D uncertain. Trimming cost V 0 bases and J 1 base, with 16 bases left between them. In germline, CDR1 is MGHRA, CDR2 YSYEKL. The CDR3 has 19 residues. CDR3 in DNA: TGCGCCAGCAGCCAAGATTTACGGGCAGGAGGATCCTATAATTCACCCCTCCACTTT. Amino acids: CASSQDLRAGGSYNSPLHF.

The CDR3 coding sequence is TGTGCCAGCAGCTGGGGCGGCGAAACCGGGGAGCTGTTTTTT. It specifies CASSWGGETGELFF. This chain connects TRBV13 to TRBJ2-2; TRBD1 might be the D (5 bases). Trimming removed 4 bases from V and 5 bases from J, with 11 bases in between. Germline V gene lookup returns CDR1 PRHDT and CDR2 FYEKMQ (reference sequence). There are 14 residues in the CDR3.

This clone was detected only a few times. This chain connects TRBV5-4 to TRBJ2-3; 14 nucleotides line up with TRBD2. The CDR3 is made up of 16 amino acids. The J segment lost 3 bases and the V segment lost 4 bases, leaving 4 bases of the junction unmatched. CDR1 is SGHNT and CDR2 is YYREEE in the germline V gene (reference sequence). In DNA form, the CDR3 reads TGTGCCAGCAGCGCCGGGACTAGCGGGGGAACAGATACGCAGTATTTT. It yields the protein CASSAGTSGGTDTQYF.

The CDR3 DNA sequence: TGCGCCAGCAGCTTGGACGGGGACAGCGAACGTATTCCCCTCCACTTT. Its protein product is CASSLDGDSERIPLHF. The chain is built from TRBV5-1 and TRBJ1-6, with TRBD1 matching 7 bases. CDR1 is SGHRS, CDR2 YFSETQ, per germline. The V gene end was trimmed by 0 bases and the J gene end by 13 bases; junction bases not matched to a gene: 13. There are 16 residues in the CDR3.